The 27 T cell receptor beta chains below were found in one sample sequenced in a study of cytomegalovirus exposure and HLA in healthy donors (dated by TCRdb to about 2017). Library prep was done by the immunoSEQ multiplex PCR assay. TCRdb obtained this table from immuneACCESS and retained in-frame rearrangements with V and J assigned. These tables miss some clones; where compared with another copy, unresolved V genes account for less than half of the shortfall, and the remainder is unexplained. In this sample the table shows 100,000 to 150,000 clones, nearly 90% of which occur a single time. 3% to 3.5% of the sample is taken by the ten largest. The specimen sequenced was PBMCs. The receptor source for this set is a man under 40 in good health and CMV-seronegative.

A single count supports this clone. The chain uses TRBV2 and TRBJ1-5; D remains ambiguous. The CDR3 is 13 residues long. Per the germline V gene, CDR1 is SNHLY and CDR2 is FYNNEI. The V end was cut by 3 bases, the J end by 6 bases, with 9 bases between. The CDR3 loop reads CASSEGVFQPQHF. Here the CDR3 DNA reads TGTGCCAGCAGTGAGGGCGTTTTTCAGCCCCAGCATTTT.

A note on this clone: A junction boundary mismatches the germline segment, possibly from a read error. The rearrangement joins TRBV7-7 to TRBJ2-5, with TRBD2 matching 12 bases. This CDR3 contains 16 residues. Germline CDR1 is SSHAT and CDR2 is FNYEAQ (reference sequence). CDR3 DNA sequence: TGTGCTAGCAGCCGTGGACTAGCGGGAAGCCAAGAGACCCAGTACTTC. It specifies CASSRGLAGSQETQYF. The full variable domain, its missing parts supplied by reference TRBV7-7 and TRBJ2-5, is GAGVSQSPRYKVTKRGQDVTLRCDPISSHATLYWYQQALGQGPEFLTYFNYEAQPDKSGLPSDRFSAERPEGSISTLTIQRTEQRDSAMYRCASSRGLAGSQETQYFGPGTRLLVL.

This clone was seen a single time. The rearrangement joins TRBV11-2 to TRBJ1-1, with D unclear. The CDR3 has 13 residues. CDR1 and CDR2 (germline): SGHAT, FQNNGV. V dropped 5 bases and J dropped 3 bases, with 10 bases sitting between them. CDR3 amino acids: CASSRERYTEAFF. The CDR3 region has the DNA TGTGCCAGCAGCCGAGAGCGGTACACTGAAGCTTTCTTT.

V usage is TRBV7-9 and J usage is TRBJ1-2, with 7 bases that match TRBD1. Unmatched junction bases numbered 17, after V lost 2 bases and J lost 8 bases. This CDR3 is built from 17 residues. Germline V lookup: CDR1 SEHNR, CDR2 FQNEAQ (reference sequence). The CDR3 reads CASSLRPDREQLRGYTF. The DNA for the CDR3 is TGTGCCAGCAGCTTACGCCCCGACAGGGAACAGCTGAGAGGCTACACCTTC.

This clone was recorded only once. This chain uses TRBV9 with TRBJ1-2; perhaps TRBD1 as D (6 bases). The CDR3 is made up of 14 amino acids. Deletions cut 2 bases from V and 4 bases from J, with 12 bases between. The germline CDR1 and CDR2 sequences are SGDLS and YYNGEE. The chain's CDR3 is CASSVDRNRYGYTF. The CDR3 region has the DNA TGTGCCAGCAGCGTCGACAGGAACCGCTATGGCTACACCTTC.

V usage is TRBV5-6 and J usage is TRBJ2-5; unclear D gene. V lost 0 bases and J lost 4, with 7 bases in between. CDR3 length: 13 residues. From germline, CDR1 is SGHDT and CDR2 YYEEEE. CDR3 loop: CASSLGPLETQYF. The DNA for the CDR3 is TGTGCCAGCAGCTTGGGCCCACTAGAGACCCAGTACTTC. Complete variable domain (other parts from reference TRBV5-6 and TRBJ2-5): DAGVTQSPTHLIKTRGQQVTLRCSPKSGHDTVSWYQQALGQGPQFIFQYYEEEERQRGNFPDRFSGHQFPNYSSELNVNALLLGDSALYLCASSLGPLETQYFGPGTRLLVL.

The CDR3 DNA follows: TGTGCCAGCAGACCAGACAGGAGTAGCAATCAGCCCCAGCATTTT. Amino acids: CASRPDRSSNQPQHF. V and J are TRBV7-8 and TRBJ1-5; TRBD1 might be the D (6 bases). The CDR3 length is 15 residues. V lost 6 bases, J lost 0 bases, and 12 bases lay in between. Germline V lookup: CDR1 SGHVS, CDR2 FQNEAQ.

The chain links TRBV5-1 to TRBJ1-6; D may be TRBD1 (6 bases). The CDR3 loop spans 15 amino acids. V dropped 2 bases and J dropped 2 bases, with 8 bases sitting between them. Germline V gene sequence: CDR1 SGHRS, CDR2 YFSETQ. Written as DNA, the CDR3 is TGCGCCAGCAGCTTATCAGGGGCCTATAATTCACCCCTCCACTTT. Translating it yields CASSLSGAYNSPLHF.

The chain's CDR3 is CASSDSGNQPQHF. The CDR3 nucleotides are TGTGCCAGCAGTGACAGTGGCAATCAGCCCCAGCATTTT. V usage is TRBV6-5 and J usage is TRBJ1-5, with a possible D match to TRBD1 (5 bases). In germline, CDR1 is MNHEY, CDR2 SVGAGI. CDR3 length equals 13 residues. V dropped 5 bases and J dropped 2 bases, with 7 bases sitting between them.

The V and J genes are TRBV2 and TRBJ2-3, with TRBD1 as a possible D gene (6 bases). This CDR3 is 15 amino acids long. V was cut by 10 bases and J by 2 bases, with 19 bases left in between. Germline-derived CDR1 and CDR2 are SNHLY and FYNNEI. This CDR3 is CAIQARGSDTDTQYF. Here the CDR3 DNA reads TGTGCCATCCAGGCCAGGGGATCCGACACAGATACGCAGTATTTT.

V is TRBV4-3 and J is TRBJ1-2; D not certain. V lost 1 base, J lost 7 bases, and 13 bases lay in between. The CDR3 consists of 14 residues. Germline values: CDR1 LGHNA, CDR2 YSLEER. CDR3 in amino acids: CASSQGGRSPGYTF. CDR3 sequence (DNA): TGCGCCAGCAGCCAAGGTGGAAGGAGCCCTGGCTACACCTTC.

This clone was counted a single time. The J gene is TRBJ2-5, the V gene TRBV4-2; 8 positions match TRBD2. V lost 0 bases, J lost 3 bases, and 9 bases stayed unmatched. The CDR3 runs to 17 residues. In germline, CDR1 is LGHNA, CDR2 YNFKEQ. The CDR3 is CASSQEGPGLAEETQYF. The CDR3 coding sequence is TGTGCCAGCAGCCAAGAGGGTCCAGGACTAGCCGAAGAGACCCAGTACTTC.

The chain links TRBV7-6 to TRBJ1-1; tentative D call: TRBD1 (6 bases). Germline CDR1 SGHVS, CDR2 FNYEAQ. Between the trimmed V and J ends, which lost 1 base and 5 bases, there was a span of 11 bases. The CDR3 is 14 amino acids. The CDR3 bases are TGTGCCAGCAGCTTAGGCCAGGGGCGGACTGAAGCTTTCTTT. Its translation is CASSLGQGRTEAFF.

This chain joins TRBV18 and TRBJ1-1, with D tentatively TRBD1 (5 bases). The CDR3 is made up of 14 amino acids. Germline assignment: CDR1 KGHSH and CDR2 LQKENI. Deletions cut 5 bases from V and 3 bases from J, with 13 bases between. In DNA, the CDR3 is TGTGCCAGCTCATCCCCGACAGAATACACTGAAGCTTTCTTT. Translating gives CASSSPTEYTEAFF.

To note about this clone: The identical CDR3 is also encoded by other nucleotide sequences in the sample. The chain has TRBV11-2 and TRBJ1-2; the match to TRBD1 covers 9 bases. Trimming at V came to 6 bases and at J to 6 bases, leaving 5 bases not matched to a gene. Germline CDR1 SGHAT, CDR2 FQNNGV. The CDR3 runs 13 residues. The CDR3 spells CASSLGTGNGYTF. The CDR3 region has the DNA TGTGCCAGCAGTCTGGGGACAGGGAATGGCTACACCTTC.

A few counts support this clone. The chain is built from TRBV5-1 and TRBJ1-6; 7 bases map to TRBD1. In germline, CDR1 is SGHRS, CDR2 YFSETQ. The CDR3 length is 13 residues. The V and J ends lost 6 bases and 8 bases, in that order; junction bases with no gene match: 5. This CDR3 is CASTTGCDSPLHF. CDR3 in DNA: TGCGCCAGCACGACAGGGTGCGATTCACCCCTCCACTTT.

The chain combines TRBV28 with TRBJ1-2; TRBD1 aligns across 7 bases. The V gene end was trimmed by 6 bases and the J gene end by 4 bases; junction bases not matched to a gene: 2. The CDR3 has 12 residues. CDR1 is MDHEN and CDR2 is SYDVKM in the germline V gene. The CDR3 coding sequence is TGTGCCAGCAGACAGGGGATCTATGGCTACACCTTC. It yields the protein CASRQGIYGYTF.

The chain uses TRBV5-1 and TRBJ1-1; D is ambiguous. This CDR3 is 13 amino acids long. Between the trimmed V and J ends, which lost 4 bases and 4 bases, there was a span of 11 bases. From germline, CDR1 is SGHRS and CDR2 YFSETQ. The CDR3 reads CASSPDLGTEAFF. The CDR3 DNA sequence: TGCGCCAGCAGCCCTGACCTAGGCACTGAAGCTTTCTTT.

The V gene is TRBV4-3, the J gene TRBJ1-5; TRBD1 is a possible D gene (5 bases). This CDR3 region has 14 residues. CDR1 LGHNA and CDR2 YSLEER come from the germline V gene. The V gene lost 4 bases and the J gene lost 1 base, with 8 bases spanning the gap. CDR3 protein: CASSPGLSNQPQHF. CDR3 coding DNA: TGCGCCAGCAGCCCAGGGTTGAGCAATCAGCCCCAGCATTTT.

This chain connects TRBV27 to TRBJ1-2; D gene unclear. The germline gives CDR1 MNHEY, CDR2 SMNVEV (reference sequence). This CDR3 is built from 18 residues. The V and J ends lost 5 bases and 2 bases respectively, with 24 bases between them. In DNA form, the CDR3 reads TGTGCCAGCAGTCCATTACTAATCCGGGAACCCGAGAACTATGGCTACACCTTC. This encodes CASSPLLIREPENYGYTF.

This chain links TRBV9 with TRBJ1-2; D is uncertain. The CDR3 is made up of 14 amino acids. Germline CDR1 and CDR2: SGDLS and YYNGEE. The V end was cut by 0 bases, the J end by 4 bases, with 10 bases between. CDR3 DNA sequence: TGTGCCAGCAGCGTAGCTACGTCAAGCTATGGCTACACCTTC. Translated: CASSVATSSYGYTF.

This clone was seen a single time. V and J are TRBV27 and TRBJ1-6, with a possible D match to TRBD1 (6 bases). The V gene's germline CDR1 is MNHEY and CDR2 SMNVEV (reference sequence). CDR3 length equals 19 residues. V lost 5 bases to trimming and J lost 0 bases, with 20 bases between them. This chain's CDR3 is CASSPNTGPRGSYNSPLHF. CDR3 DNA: TGTGCCAGCAGTCCTAATACAGGGCCGAGGGGCTCCTATAATTCACCCCTCCACTTT.

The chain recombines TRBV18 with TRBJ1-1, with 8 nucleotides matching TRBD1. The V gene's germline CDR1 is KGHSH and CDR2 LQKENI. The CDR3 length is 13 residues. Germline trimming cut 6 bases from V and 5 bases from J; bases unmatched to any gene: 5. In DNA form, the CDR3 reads TGTGCCAGCTCCGGACAGGGAGATACTGAAGCTTTCTTT. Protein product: CASSGQGDTEAFF.

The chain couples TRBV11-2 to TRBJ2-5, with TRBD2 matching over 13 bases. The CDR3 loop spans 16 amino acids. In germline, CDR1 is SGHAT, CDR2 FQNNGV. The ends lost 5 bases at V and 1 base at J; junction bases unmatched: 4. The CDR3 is CASSAGLAGIQETQYF. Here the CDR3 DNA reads TGTGCCAGCAGCGCGGGACTAGCGGGGATCCAAGAGACCCAGTACTTC.

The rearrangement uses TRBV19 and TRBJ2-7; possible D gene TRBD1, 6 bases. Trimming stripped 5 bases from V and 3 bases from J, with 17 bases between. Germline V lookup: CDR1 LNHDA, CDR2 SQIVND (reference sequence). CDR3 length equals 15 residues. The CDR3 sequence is CASSVSGEFVYEQYF. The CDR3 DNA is TGTGCCAGTAGTGTTTCAGGGGAATTTGTCTACGAGCAGTACTTC. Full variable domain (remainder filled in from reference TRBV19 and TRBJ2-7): DGGITQSPKYLFRKEGQNVTLSCEQNLNHDAMYWYRQDPGQGLRLIYYSQIVNDFQKGDIAEGYSVSREKKESFPLTVTSAQKNPTAFYLCASSVSGEFVYEQYFGPGTRLTVT.

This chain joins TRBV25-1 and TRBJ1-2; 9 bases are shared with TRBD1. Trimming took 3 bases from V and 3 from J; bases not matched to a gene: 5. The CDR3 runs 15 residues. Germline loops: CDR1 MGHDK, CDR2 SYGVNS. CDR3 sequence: CASSDIGTGYYGYTF. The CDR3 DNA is TGTGCCAGCAGTGATATTGGGACAGGGTACTATGGCTACACCTTC.

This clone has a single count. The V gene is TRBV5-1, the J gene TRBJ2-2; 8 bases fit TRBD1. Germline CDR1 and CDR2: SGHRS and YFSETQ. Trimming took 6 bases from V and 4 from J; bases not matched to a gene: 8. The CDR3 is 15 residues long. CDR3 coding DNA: TGCGCCAGCACCCTGAGGACAGGGCCCACCGGGGAGCTGTTTTTT. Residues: CASTLRTGPTGELFF.